The clone carrying this T cell receptor beta chain turned up a few times. The antigen is unknown. This entry belongs to a study of CD8+ T cells in alopecia areata. Broader study findings: Scalp clonality, along with expanded CD8+ clones among the top 100, was significantly decreased by tofacitinib. There were many expanded lesional clones persisting in scalp and blood during tofacitinib.

Treatment here: oral pan-JAK inhibitor, 5-10 mg twice daily. Sorting separated CD4+ and CD8+ T cells out of PBMCs. Extracted RNA was reverse transcribed, and the resulting cDNA served as sequencing template. Assay: immunoSEQ multiplex PCR; the TCRdb copy retains only in-frame clones and omits some. The sample has around 270,000 clones; more than 45% are singletons. The specimen was CD4+ T cells sorted from blood, collected at week 24, from a patient treated with tofacitinib. The origin of this receptor is a human donor with alopecia areata.

Written as DNA, the CDR3 is TGTGCCAGCAGCTCGGGACAGGGGGCGGGTGGAGAAAAACTGTTTTTT. As protein: CASSSGQGAGGEKLFF. V usage is TRBV7-9 and J usage is TRBJ1-4; 12 bases fit TRBD1. The V gene end was trimmed by 4 bases and the J gene end by 8 bases; junction bases not matched to a gene: 8. The CDR3 totals 16 residues. CDR1 and CDR2 from the germline V gene are SEHNR and FQNEAQ (reference sequence).